These T cell receptor beta chains were read from a single sample in a study of shared clonotypes between healthy human individuals. Only in-frame clones appear in the TCRdb table, and some are missing; sequencing was by immunoSEQ multiplex PCR. The sample includes about 2.5 million clones, 85% to 95% of them seen just once. The sample was naive CD4+ T cells from PBMCs. Receptor source: a man between 18 and 29 years old in good health. Some clones in this sample may be carry-over from other donors' samples. CDR3s include the opening cysteine and the closing phenylalanine or tryptophan. A D gene is named only where the DNA matches it firmly. For some rows the clone size is stated as once, few or many, or as a class when expanded; others skip it.

-	-	TRBJ1-1	TRBV18	CASSSQPRAEAFF	TGTGCCAGCTCATCTCAACCCCGGGCTGAAGCTTTCTTT
TRBD1	-	TRBJ1-4	TRBV5-1	CASSLVGTGPEKLFF	TGCGCCAGCAGCTTGGTGGGGACAGGGCCCGAAAAACTGTTTTTT
-	-	TRBJ1-5	TRBV7-8	CASSSRPNQPQHF	TGTGCCAGCAGCTCACGTCCGAATCAGCCCCAGCATTTT
-	-	TRBJ2-1	TRBV5-4	CASSHVVSRSYNEQFF	TGTGCCAGCAGCCATGTAGTGAGTAGATCCTACAATGAGCAGTTCTTC
TRBD2	-	TRBJ2-1	TRBV6-4	CASSAYRLAGAYNEQFF	TGTGCCAGCAGTGCGTACCGACTAGCGGGAGCCTACAATGAGCAGTTCTTC
-	-	TRBJ2-2	TRBV19	CASSMGGHTGELFF	TGTGCCAGTAGTATGGGGGGGCACACCGGGGAGCTGTTTTTT
-	-	TRBJ1-1	TRBV7-3	CASSLQGRAEAFF	TGTGCCAGCAGCTTACAGGGGAGGGCTGAAGCTTTCTTT
-	-	TRBJ1-4	TRBV10-3	CAISEKAVGELFF	TGTGCCATCAGTGAGAAGGCGGTCGGGGAACTGTTTTTT
TRBD1	few	TRBJ1-1	TRBV28	CASSSTGGVAEAFF	TGTGCCAGCAGTTCGACAGGGGGCGTAGCTGAAGCTTTCTTT
TRBD2	-	TRBJ2-2	TRBV9	CASSVDPSGSAGELFF	TGTGCCAGCAGCGTAGATCCTAGCGGGAGTGCCGGGGAGCTGTTTTTT
TRBD2	-	TRBJ2-7	TRBV7-2	CASSLSGRAYEQYF	TGTGCCAGCAGCCTCAGCGGGAGGGCCTACGAGCAGTACTTC
TRBD1	-	TRBJ1-5	TRBV28	CASSSGTGRNQPQHF	TGTGCCAGCAGTTCCGGGACAGGACGCAATCAGCCCCAGCATTTT
-	-	TRBJ2-4	TRBV19	CASSSRYGVAKNIQYF	TGTGCCAGTAGTTCACGGTATGGGGTAGCCAAAAACATTCAGTACTTC
TRBD2	-	TRBJ2-1	TRBV30	CAWTPGWTSGRTYNEQFF	TGTGCCTGGACTCCGGGGTGGACTAGCGGGAGGACGTACAATGAGCAGTTCTTC
-	-	TRBJ1-1	TRBV5-1	CASSFRGSENTEAFF	TGCGCCAGCAGCTTTCGCGGATCAGAGAACACTGAAGCTTTCTTT
-	once	TRBJ1-4	TRBV29-1	CSAYGADEKLFF	TGCAGCGCTTATGGGGCAGATGAAAAACTGTTTTTT
-	-	TRBJ2-4	TRBV5-1	CASSLEVASGNIQYF	TGCGCCAGCAGCTTGGAGGTGGCCTCCGGAAACATTCAGTACTTC